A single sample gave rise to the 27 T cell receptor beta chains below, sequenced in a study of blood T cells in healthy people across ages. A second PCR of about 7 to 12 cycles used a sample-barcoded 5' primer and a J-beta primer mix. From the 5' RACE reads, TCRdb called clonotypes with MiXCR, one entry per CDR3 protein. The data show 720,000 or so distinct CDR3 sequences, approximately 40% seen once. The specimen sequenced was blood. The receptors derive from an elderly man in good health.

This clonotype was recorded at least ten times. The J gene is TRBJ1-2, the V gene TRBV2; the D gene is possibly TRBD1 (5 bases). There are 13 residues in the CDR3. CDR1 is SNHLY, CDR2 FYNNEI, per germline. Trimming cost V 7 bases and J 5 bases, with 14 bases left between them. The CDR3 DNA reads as TGTGCCAGCATATCACAGGCCTCTTATGGCTACACCTTC. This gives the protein CASISQASYGYTF. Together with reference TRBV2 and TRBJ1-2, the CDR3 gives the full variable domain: EPEVTQTPSHQVTQMGQEVILRCVPISNHLYFYWYRQILGQKVEFLVSFYNNEISEKSEIFDDQFSVERPDGSNFTLKIRSTKLEDSAMYFCASISQASYGYTFGSGTRLTVV.

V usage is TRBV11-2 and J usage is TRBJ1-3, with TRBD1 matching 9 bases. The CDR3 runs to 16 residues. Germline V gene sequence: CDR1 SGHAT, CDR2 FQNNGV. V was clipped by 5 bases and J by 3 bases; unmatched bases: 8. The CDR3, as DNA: TGTGCCAGCAGCACCCGGACAGGGGAATATGGAAACACCATATATTTT. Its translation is CASSTRTGEYGNTIYF.

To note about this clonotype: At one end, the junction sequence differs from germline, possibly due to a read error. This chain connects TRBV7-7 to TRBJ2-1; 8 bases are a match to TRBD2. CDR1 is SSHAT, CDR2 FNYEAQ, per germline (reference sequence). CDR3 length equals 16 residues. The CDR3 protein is CASSSGGTSAHNEQFF. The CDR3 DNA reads TGTGCTAGCAGCTCGGGAGGGACGAGTGCCCACAATGAGCAGTTCTTC.

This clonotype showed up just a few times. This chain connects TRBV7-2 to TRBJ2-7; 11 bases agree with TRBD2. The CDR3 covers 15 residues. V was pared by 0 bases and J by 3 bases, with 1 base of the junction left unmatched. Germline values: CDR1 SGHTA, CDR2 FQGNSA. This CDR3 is CASSLATSGGYEQYF. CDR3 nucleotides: TGTGCCAGCAGCTTAGCTACTAGCGGGGGCTACGAGCAGTACTTC.

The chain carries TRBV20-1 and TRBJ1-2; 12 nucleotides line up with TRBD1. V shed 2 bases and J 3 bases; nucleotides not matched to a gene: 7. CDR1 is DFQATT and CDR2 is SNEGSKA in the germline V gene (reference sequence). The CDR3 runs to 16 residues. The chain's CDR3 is CSARSGTGGGYYGYTF. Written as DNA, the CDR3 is TGCAGTGCTAGAAGCGGGACAGGGGGCGGTTACTATGGCTACACCTTC.

The CDR3 loop is CASSTGQRLNTEAFF. Written as DNA, the CDR3 is TGTGCCAGCAGCACCGGACAGAGATTGAACACTGAAGCTTTCTTT. V usage is TRBV7-8 and J usage is TRBJ1-1; weak D call: TRBD1 (6 bases). V was trimmed by 5 bases and J by 0 bases, leaving 13 bases between them. Germline V CDR1 and CDR2: SGHVS, FQNEAQ. The CDR3 is 15 amino acids.

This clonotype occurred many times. In DNA, the CDR3 is TGTGCCATCAGTGCCCTTTTGGGTGAGCAGTACTTC. It codes for CAISALLGEQYF. The rearrangement joins TRBV10-3 to TRBJ2-7; D is unresolved. Trimming left V 4 bases short and J 7 bases short, with 11 bases between. CDR1 and CDR2 (germline): ENHRY, SYGVKD. The CDR3 is 12 residues long.

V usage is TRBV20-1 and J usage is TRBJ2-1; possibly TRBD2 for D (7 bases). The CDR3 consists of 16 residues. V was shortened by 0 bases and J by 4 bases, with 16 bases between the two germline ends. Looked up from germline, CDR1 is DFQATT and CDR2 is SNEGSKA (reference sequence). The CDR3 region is CSARDRGRGRYNEQFF. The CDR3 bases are TGCAGTGCTAGAGATCGAGGGCGGGGGCGGTACAATGAGCAGTTCTTC.

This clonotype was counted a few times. CDR3 nucleotide sequence: TGTGCCAGCAGCCGAAGCGGGGATCCCTACAATGAGCAGTTCTTC. This encodes CASSRSGDPYNEQFF. This rearrangement joins TRBV7-2 to TRBJ2-1, with TRBD2 identical over 7 bases. The CDR3 totals 15 residues. Germline CDR1 is SGHTA and CDR2 is FQGNSA. V trimming: 5 bases; J trimming: 2 bases; junction bases outside the gene matches: 6.

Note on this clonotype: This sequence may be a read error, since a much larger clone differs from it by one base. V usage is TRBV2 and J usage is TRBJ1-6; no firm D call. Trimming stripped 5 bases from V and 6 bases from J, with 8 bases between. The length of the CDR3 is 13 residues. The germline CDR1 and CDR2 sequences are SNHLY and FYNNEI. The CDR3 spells CASSTQPNSPLHF. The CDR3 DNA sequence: TGTGCCAGCAGTACGCAACCTAATTCACCCCTCCACTTT.

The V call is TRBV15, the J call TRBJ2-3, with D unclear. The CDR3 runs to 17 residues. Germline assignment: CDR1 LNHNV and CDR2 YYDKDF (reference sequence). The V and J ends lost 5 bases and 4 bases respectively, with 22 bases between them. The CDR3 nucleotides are TGTGCCACCAGCGCAACTCCAACCTACACGGGCGCAGATACGCAGTATTTT. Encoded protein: CATSATPTYTGADTQYF.

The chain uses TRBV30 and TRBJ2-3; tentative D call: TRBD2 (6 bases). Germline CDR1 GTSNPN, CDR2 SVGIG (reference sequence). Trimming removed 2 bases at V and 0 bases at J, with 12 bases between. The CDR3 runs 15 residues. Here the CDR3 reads CAWSRQGTSTDTQYF. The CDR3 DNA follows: TGTGCCTGGAGTCGCCAAGGGACTAGCACAGATACGCAGTATTTT.

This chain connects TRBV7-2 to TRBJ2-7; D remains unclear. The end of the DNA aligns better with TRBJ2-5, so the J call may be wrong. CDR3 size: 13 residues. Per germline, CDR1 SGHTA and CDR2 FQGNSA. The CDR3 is CTSSGRVPETQYF. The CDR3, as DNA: TGTACCAGCAGCGGTAGGGTGCCAGAGACCCAGTACTTC.

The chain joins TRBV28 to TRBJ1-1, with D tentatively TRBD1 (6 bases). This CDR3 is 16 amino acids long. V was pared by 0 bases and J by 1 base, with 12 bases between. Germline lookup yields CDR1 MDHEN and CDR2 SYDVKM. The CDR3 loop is CASSLWATGQNTEAFF. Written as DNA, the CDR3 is TGTGCCAGCAGTTTATGGGCCACAGGGCAGAACACTGAAGCTTTCTTT.

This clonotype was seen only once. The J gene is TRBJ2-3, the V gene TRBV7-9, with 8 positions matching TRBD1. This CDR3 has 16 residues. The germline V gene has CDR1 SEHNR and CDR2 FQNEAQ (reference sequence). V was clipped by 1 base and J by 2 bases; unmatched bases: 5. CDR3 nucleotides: TGTGCCAGCAGCTTAGGACAGGGGTTAAACACAGATACGCAGTATTTT. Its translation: CASSLGQGLNTDTQYF.

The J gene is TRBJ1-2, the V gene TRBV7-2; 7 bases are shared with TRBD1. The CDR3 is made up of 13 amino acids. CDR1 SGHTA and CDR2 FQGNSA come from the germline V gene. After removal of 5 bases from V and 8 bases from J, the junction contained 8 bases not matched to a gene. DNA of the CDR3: TGTGCCAGCAGCGGCGGACAGGTGGTAGGCTACACCTTC. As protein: CASSGGQVVGYTF.

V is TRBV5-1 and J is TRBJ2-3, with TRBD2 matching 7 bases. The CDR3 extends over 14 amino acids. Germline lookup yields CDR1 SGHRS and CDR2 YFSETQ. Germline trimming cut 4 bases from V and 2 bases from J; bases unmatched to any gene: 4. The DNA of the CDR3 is TGCGCCAGCAGCCGCGGGAGTGTCACAGATACGCAGTATTTT. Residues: CASSRGSVTDTQYF.

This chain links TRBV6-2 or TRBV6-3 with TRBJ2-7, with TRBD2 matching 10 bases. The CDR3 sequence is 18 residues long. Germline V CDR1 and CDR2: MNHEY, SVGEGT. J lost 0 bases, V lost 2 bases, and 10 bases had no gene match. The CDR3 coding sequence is TGTGCCAGCAGTTACGCCCGAGCCCTAGCGGGGGACTCCTACGAGCAGTACTTC. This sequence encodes CASSYARALAGDSYEQYF.

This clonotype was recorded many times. CDR3: CASSPTGGGPQYF. As DNA, the CDR3 is TGTGCCAGCAGCCCTACAGGGGGCGGACCGCAGTATTTT. The chain carries TRBV7-2 and TRBJ2-3; 9 nucleotides line up with TRBD1. Per germline, CDR1 SGHTA and CDR2 FQGNSA. V shed 5 bases and J 10 bases; nucleotides not matched to a gene: 7. The CDR3 is made up of 13 amino acids.

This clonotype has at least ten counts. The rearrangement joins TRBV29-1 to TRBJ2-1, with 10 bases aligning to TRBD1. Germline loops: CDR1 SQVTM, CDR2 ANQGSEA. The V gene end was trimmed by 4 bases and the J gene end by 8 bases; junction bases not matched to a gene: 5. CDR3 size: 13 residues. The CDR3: CSVVRTGGHEQFF. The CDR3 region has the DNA TGCAGCGTTGTAAGGACAGGGGGTCATGAGCAGTTCTTC.

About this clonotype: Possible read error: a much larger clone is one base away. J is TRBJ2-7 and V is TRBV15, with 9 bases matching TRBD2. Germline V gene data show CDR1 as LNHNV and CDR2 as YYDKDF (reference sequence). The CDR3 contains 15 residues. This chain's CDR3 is CAASRQTSGPYEQYF. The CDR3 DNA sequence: TGTGCCGCCAGCAGGCAGACTAGCGGACCCTACGAGCAGTACTTC.

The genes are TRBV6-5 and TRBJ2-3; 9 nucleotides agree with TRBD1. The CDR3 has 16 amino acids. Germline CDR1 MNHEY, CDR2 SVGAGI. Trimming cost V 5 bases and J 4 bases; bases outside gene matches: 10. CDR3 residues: CASSQSTGGSADTQYF. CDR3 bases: TGTGCCAGCAGTCAGAGTACAGGGGGCTCGGCAGATACGCAGTATTTT.

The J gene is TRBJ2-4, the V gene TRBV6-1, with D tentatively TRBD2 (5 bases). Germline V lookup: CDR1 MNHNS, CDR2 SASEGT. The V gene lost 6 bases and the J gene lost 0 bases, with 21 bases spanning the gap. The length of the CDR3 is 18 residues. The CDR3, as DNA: TGTGCCAGCAGGGAGGCAGACTTACTCCCGATAGCCAAAAACATTCAGTACTTC. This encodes CASREADLLPIAKNIQYF.

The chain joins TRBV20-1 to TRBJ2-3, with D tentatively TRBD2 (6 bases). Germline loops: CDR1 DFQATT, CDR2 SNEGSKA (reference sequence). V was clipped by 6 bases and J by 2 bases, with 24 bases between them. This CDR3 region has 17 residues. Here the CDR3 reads CSAQDRRAGLLTDTQYF. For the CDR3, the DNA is TGCAGTGCCCAAGATCGGAGGGCGGGACTCCTCACAGATACGCAGTATTTT.

The CDR3 sequence is CSARVRAETQYF. As DNA, the CDR3 is TGCAGTGCTAGAGTTAGGGCGGAGACCCAGTACTTC. V usage is TRBV20-1 and J usage is TRBJ2-5; D is ambiguous. The CDR3 runs to 12 residues. Germline values: CDR1 DFQATT, CDR2 SNEGSKA (reference sequence). V lost 1 base and J 5 bases, leaving 8 bases between the germline ends.

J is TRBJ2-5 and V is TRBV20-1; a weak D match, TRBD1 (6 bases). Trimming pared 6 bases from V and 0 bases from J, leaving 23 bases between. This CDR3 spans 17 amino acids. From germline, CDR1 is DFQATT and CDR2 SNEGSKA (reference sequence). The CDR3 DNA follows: TGCAGTGCGCCCGGGCAGGGGCCCCAACTGTACCAAGAGACCCAGTACTTC. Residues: CSAPGQGPQLYQETQYF.

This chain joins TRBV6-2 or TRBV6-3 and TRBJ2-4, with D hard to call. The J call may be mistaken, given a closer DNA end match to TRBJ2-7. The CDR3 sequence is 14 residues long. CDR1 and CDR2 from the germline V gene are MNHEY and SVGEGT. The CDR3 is CASSYGLERYEQYF. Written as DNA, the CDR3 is TGTGCCAGCAGTTACGGTCTTGAACGGTACGAGCAGTACTTC.